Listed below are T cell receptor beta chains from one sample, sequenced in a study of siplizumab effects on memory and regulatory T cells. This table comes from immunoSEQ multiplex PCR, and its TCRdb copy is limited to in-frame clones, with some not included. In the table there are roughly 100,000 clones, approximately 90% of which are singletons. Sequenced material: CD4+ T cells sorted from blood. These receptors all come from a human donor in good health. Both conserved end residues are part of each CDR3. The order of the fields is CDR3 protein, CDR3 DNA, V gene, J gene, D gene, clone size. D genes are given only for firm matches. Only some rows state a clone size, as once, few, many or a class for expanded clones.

CDR3 protein: CASRAVYEQYF
CDR3 DNA: TGTGCCAGCAGGGCGGTTTACGAGCAGTACTTC
V gene: TRBV28
J gene: TRBJ2-7
D gene: -
clone size: -

CDR3 protein: CASSLDGSVGPQHF
CDR3 DNA: TGTGCCAGCAGCTTAGACGGTTCGGTGGGGCCCCAGCATTTT
V gene: TRBV7-2
J gene: TRBJ1-5
D gene: -
clone size: -

CDR3 protein: CAWSPETYEQYF
CDR3 DNA: TGTGCCTGGAGCCCAGAAACCTACGAGCAGTACTTC
V gene: TRBV30
J gene: TRBJ2-7
D gene: -
clone size: -

CDR3 protein: CASSRNLGVGNTIYF
CDR3 DNA: TGTGCCAGTAGTCGGAATCTGGGGGTTGGAAACACCATATATTTT
V gene: TRBV19
J gene: TRBJ1-3
D gene: -
clone size: -

CDR3 protein: CASSLQSYEQYF
CDR3 DNA: TGCGCCAGCAGCTTGCAAAGCTACGAGCAGTACTTC
V gene: TRBV5-1
J gene: TRBJ2-7
D gene: -
clone size: -

CDR3 protein: CASNNPGQGISPDTQYF
CDR3 DNA: TGTGCCAGTAACAACCCGGGACAGGGGATTAGTCCAGATACGCAGTATTTT
V gene: TRBV19
J gene: TRBJ2-3
D gene: TRBD1
clone size: -

CDR3 protein: CASRLGTENEAFF
CDR3 DNA: TGTGCCAGCAGACTTGGGACAGAAAATGAAGCTTTCTTT
V gene: TRBV2
J gene: TRBJ1-1
D gene: TRBD1
clone size: few

CDR3 protein: CASSLSSRTGGRQPQHF
CDR3 DNA: TGTGCCAGCAGTTTATCCTCCAGGACAGGGGGCAGACAGCCCCAGCATTTT
V gene: TRBV27
J gene: TRBJ1-5
D gene: TRBD1
clone size: -

CDR3 protein: CASSLASGLAYEQYF
CDR3 DNA: TGTGCCAGCAGCTTGGCTAGCGGGCTAGCCTACGAGCAGTACTTC
V gene: TRBV5-5
J gene: TRBJ2-7
D gene: TRBD2
clone size: few

CDR3 protein: CASSEIRARTGELFF
CDR3 DNA: TGTGCCAGCAGTGAAATCAGGGCAAGGACCGGGGAGCTGTTTTTT
V gene: TRBV2
J gene: TRBJ2-2
D gene: -
clone size: -

CDR3 protein: CAWSAFSGRRGNTIYF
CDR3 DNA: TGTGCCTGGAGTGCCTTTTCGGGACGGAGAGGAAACACCATATATTTT
V gene: TRBV30
J gene: TRBJ1-3
D gene: -
clone size: -

CDR3 protein: CASSIWPGESGELFF
CDR3 DNA: TGTGCCAGTAGTATATGGCCAGGGGAATCCGGGGAGCTGTTTTTT
V gene: TRBV19
J gene: TRBJ2-2
D gene: -
clone size: -

CDR3 protein: CASGLKGDYGYTF
CDR3 DNA: TGCGCCAGTGGCCTAAAGGGCGACTATGGCTACACCTTC
V gene: TRBV10-2
J gene: TRBJ1-2
D gene: -
clone size: -

CDR3 protein: CASSLGTNEIGELFF
CDR3 DNA: TGTGCCAGCAGCCTTGGGACTAATGAGATAGGGGAGCTGTTTTTT
V gene: TRBV5-4
J gene: TRBJ2-2
D gene: TRBD2
clone size: -

CDR3 protein: CASSRTRGNTIYF
CDR3 DNA: TGTGCCAGCAGCCGGACTCGTGGAAACACCATATATTTT
V gene: TRBV28
J gene: TRBJ1-3
D gene: -
clone size: -

CDR3 protein: CASVREWNTEAFF
CDR3 DNA: TGTGCCAGCGTGAGGGAGTGGAACACTGAAGCTTTCTTT
V gene: TRBV2
J gene: TRBJ1-1
D gene: -
clone size: -

CDR3 protein: CASGWGDLSYNEQFF
CDR3 DNA: TGTGCCAGCGGGTGGGGGGACCTCTCCTACAATGAGCAGTTCTTC
V gene: TRBV9
J gene: TRBJ2-1
D gene: -
clone size: once

CDR3 protein: CSVARQQRGTEAFF
CDR3 DNA: TGCAGCGTTGCTAGACAGCAGCGGGGCACTGAAGCTTTCTTT
V gene: TRBV29-1
J gene: TRBJ1-1
D gene: -
clone size: -

CDR3 protein: CASFRGGMGGYTF
CDR3 DNA: TGTGCCAGCTTCAGGGGGGGGATGGGTGGCTACACCTTC
V gene: TRBV6-1
J gene: TRBJ1-2
D gene: TRBD1
clone size: -

CDR3 protein: CASSLGTSGVTDTQYF
CDR3 DNA: TGTGCCAGCAGCTTGGGGACTAGCGGGGTCACAGATACGCAGTATTTT
V gene: TRBV7-3
J gene: TRBJ2-3
D gene: TRBD2
clone size: -

CDR3 protein: CSARVGETQYF
CDR3 DNA: TGCAGTGCTAGAGTTGGGGAGACCCAGTACTTC
V gene: TRBV20-1
J gene: TRBJ2-5
D gene: -
clone size: -

CDR3 protein: CASSLDAWASGRLGEQYF
CDR3 DNA: TGTGCCAGCAGTTTAGACGCTTGGGCTAGCGGGAGGCTGGGCGAGCAGTACTTC
V gene: TRBV27
J gene: TRBJ2-7
D gene: TRBD2
clone size: -

CDR3 protein: CASSLSRLAGKHTQYF
CDR3 DNA: TGTGCCAGCAGTTTATCAAGACTAGCGGGAAAGCATACGCAGTATTTT
V gene: TRBV28
J gene: TRBJ2-3
D gene: TRBD2
clone size: -

CDR3 protein: CASSYSMYEQYF
CDR3 DNA: TGTGCCAGCAGTTACTCGATGTACGAGCAGTACTTC
V gene: TRBV6-6
J gene: TRBJ2-7
D gene: -
clone size: -

CDR3 protein: CASRDAGSYNEQFF
CDR3 DNA: TGTGCCAGCAGAGATGCTGGGTCCTACAATGAGCAGTTCTTC
V gene: TRBV28
J gene: TRBJ2-1
D gene: -
clone size: -

CDR3 protein: CASRRRNQETQYF
CDR3 DNA: TGTGCCAGTAGAAGACGGAACCAAGAGACCCAGTACTTC
V gene: TRBV19
J gene: TRBJ2-5
D gene: -
clone size: -

CDR3 protein: CASMLGQSTDTQYF
CDR3 DNA: TGCGCCAGCATGTTGGGCCAGTCCACAGATACGCAGTATTTT
V gene: TRBV5-1
J gene: TRBJ2-3
D gene: -
clone size: -

CDR3 protein: CASSPGLAVTDTQYF
CDR3 DNA: TGTGCCAGCTCACCGGGACTAGCGGTCACAGATACGCAGTATTTT
V gene: TRBV18
J gene: TRBJ2-3
D gene: TRBD2
clone size: -

CDR3 protein: CASSSGEKLFF
CDR3 DNA: TGTGCCAGCAGTTCCGGTGAAAAACTGTTTTTT
V gene: TRBV27
J gene: TRBJ1-4
D gene: -
clone size: -

CDR3 protein: CASSYKGLGTDTQYF
CDR3 DNA: TGTGCCAGCAGTTACAAAGGACTAGGCACAGATACGCAGTATTTT
V gene: TRBV6-5
J gene: TRBJ2-3
D gene: TRBD2
clone size: -

CDR3 protein: CASSLVGQYGYTF
CDR3 DNA: TGCGCCAGCAGCTTGGTTGGACAGTATGGCTACACCTTC
V gene: TRBV5-1
J gene: TRBJ1-2
D gene: -
clone size: -

CDR3 protein: CASSPSTRQPQHF
CDR3 DNA: TGTGCCAGCAGCCCAAGTACCAGGCAGCCCCAGCATTTT
V gene: TRBV7-9
J gene: TRBJ1-5
D gene: -
clone size: -

CDR3 protein: CSVELYYEQYF
CDR3 DNA: TGCAGCGTTGAGCTCTATTACGAGCAGTACTTC
V gene: TRBV29-1
J gene: TRBJ2-7
D gene: -
clone size: once

CDR3 protein: CASSLGREGSRELFF
CDR3 DNA: TGTGCCAGCAGCCTGGGACGGGAAGGTTCCCGGGAGCTGTTTTTT
V gene: TRBV11-2
J gene: TRBJ2-2
D gene: -
clone size: once

CDR3 protein: CASSLQGSIGIQYF
CDR3 DNA: TGTGCCAGCAGTTTGCAGGGGTCGATTGGCATTCAGTACTTC
V gene: TRBV28
J gene: TRBJ2-4
D gene: -
clone size: -

CDR3 protein: CASSQDRDRGTGGYTF
CDR3 DNA: TGTGCCAGCAGCCAAGACCGGGACAGGGGAACGGGAGGCTACACCTTC
V gene: TRBV4-2
J gene: TRBJ1-2
D gene: TRBD1
clone size: -

CDR3 protein: CASSWTTTNTEAFF
CDR3 DNA: TGCGCCAGCAGCTGGACCACAACGAACACTGAAGCTTTCTTT
V gene: TRBV5-1
J gene: TRBJ1-1
D gene: -
clone size: -

CDR3 protein: CASSPDKRKETQYF
CDR3 DNA: TGTGCCAGCTCACCAGACAAAAGAAAAGAGACCCAGTACTTC
V gene: TRBV18
J gene: TRBJ2-5
D gene: -
clone size: -

CDR3 protein: CASSPRDRYNQPQHF
CDR3 DNA: TGTGCCAGCAGTCCCCGGGACAGATACAATCAGCCCCAGCATTTT
V gene: TRBV6-1
J gene: TRBJ1-5
D gene: TRBD1
clone size: -

CDR3 protein: CASSGDSLYGYTF
CDR3 DNA: TGTGCCAGCAGCGGGGACAGTCTCTATGGCTACACCTTC
V gene: TRBV7-9
J gene: TRBJ1-2
D gene: TRBD1
clone size: -

CDR3 protein: CASSRSLEDTQYF
CDR3 DNA: TGTGCCAGCTCCCGATCTCTAGAGGATACGCAGTATTTT
V gene: TRBV18
J gene: TRBJ2-3
D gene: -
clone size: -